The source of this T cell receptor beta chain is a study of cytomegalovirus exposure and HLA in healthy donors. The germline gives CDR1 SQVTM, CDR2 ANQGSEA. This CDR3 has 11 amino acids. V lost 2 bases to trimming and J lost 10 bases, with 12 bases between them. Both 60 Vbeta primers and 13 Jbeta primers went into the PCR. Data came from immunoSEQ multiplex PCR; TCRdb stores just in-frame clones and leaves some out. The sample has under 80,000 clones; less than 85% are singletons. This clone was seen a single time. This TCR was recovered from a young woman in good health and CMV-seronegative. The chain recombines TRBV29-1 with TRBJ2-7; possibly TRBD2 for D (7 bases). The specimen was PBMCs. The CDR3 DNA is TGCAGCGTTGAAACGGGGGGCGTACAGTACTTC. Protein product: CSVETGGVQYF.